The count of the clone carrying this T cell receptor (beta chain) is one. Its antigen remains unknown. The data belong to a study of T cells in localized non-small cell lung cancer. TCRdb keeps only in-frame clones here, not all; method: immunoSEQ multiplex PCR. The sample holds fewer than 15,000 clones; about 86% are singletons and the top ten take about three fifths. This CDR3 region has 14 residues. Germline lookup yields CDR1 SNHLY and CDR2 FYNNEI. Trimming cost V 4 bases and J 5 bases, with 11 bases left between them. Findings and caveats of the study: Elevated circulating T cell density in blood was associated with longer overall survival. Among the top 100 tumor clones, a median about 58 appeared in adjacent lung. Investigators sequenced only a single tumor region, leaving heterogeneity possible. Among the tissues sampled, uninvolved adjacent lung had the highest T cell clonality, above tumor.

This TCR was recovered from an older male donor with stage III lung adenocarcinoma. The V call is TRBV2, the J call TRBJ2-2; no reliable D call. This material consisted of peripheral blood, taken before any cancer treatment. CDR3 residues: CASSVNSGTGELFF. CDR3 nucleotides: TGTGCCAGCAGTGTGAACTCTGGGACCGGGGAGCTGTTTTTT.